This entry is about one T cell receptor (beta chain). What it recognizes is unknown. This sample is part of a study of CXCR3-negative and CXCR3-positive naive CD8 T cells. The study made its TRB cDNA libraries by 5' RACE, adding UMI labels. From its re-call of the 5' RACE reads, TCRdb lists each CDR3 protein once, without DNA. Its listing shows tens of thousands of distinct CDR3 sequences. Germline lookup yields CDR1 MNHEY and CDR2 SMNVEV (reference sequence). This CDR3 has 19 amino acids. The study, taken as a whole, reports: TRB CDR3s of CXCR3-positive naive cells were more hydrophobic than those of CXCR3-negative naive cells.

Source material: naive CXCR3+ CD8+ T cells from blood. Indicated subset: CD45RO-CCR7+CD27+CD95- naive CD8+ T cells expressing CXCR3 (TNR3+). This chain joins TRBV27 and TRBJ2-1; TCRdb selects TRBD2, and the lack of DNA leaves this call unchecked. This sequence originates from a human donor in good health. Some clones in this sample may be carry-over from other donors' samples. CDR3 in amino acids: CASSLLSPRTSGMGNEQFF.